Shown below are 12 T cell receptor beta chains from a single sample sequenced in a study of blood T cell repertoires in COVID-19. TCRdb's copy holds only in-frame clones and misses some; the assay was immunoSEQ multiplex PCR. The sample lists about 180,000 clones, over 70% occurring once. What was sequenced was peripheral blood. Receptor source: a woman aged 60-75 years with acute or convalescent COVID-19.

V usage is TRBV18 and J usage is TRBJ1-3; no reliable D call. The CDR3 totals 18 residues. Germline CDR1 KGHSH, CDR2 LQKENI. V lost 3 bases and J 0 bases, leaving 18 bases between the germline ends. CDR3 nucleotide sequence: TGTGCCAGCTCACCTTTAGGGCAAACGGGGAGCTCTGGAAACACCATATATTTT. Translation: CASSPLGQTGSSGNTIYF.

The CDR3 here is CASSQGQHTEAFF. CDR3 in DNA: TGTGCCAGCAGCCAGGGGCAGCACACTGAAGCTTTCTTT. This sequence joins TRBV14 and TRBJ1-1; possible D gene TRBD1, 5 bases. This CDR3 region has 13 residues. Germline CDR1 and CDR2: SGHDN and FVKESK. Trimming pared 3 bases from V and 3 bases from J, leaving 8 bases between.

The chain has TRBV3-1 (or the pseudogene TRBV3-2) and TRBJ2-1, with 7 nucleotides matching TRBD1. The CDR3 is 16 residues long. Germline assignment: CDR1 LGHDT and CDR2 YNNKEL (reference sequence). The J segment lost 3 bases and the V segment lost 3 bases, leaving 8 bases of the junction unmatched. CDR3 sequence (DNA): TGTGCCAGCAGCCAGGCCCAGAGACAGGGCTACAATGAGCAGTTCTTC. It encodes CASSQAQRQGYNEQFF.

J is TRBJ1-3 and V is TRBV11-2; TRBD1 aligns across 8 bases. The CDR3 covers 15 residues. The ends lost 5 bases at V and 4 bases at J; junction bases unmatched: 7. Germline CDR1 reads SGHAT; CDR2 reads FQNNGV. The CDR3 sequence: CASSLGSGGGNTIYF. For the CDR3, the DNA is TGTGCCAGCAGCCTTGGTTCAGGGGGCGGAAACACCATATATTTT. Full variable domain (rest looked up from reference TRBV11-2 and TRBJ1-3): EAGVAQSPRYKIIEKRQSVAFWCNPISGHATLYWYQQILGQGPKLLIQFQNNGVVDDSQLPKDRFSAERLKGVDSTLKIQPAKLEDSAVYLCASSLGSGGGNTIYFGEGSWLTVV.

The V call is TRBV6-5, the J call TRBJ1-3, with 8 nucleotides matching TRBD1. Germline lookup yields CDR1 MNHEY and CDR2 SVGAGI. Losses at the gene ends were 10 bases for V and 2 bases for J; bases not matched to a gene: 4. This CDR3 has 13 residues. The DNA of the CDR3 is TGTGCCACCGAGACAGGGGCTGGAAACACCATATATTTT. Translation gives CATETGAGNTIYF.

V usage is TRBV19 and J usage is TRBJ1-1; D might be TRBD1 (6 bases). Trimming removed 3 bases from V and 1 base from J, with 15 bases in between. Germline lookup yields CDR1 LNHDA and CDR2 SQIVND (reference sequence). This CDR3 comprises 16 residues. The CDR3 sequence is CASSIPWGQRNTEAFF. The CDR3 nucleotides read TGTGCCAGTAGTATTCCCTGGGGACAAAGGAACACTGAAGCTTTCTTT.

The J gene is TRBJ1-2, the V gene TRBV6-1; TRBD1 agrees at 7 bases. This CDR3 has 14 amino acids. The germline V gene encodes CDR1 MNHNS and CDR2 SASEGT. Trimming cost V 2 bases and J 2 bases; bases outside gene matches: 2. CDR3 sequence: CASSELQGNYGYTF. The CDR3 DNA reads as TGTGCCAGCAGTGAACTACAGGGGAACTATGGCTACACCTTC.

The chain carries TRBV7-9 and TRBJ1-1; a weak D match, TRBD1 (5 bases). Germline loops: CDR1 SEHNR, CDR2 FQNEAQ (reference sequence). The CDR3 is made up of 13 amino acids. V was trimmed by 5 bases and J by 5 bases, leaving 12 bases between them. The CDR3 region is CASSGTGITEAFF. CDR3 nucleotides: TGTGCCAGCAGCGGTACAGGAATTACTGAAGCTTTCTTT.

The chain has TRBV5-4 and TRBJ2-2, with TRBD2 identical over 11 bases. The J segment lost 0 bases and the V segment lost 0 bases, leaving 4 bases of the junction unmatched. Germline V gene sequence: CDR1 SGHNT, CDR2 YYREEE (reference sequence). The CDR3 loop spans 18 amino acids. The DNA of the CDR3 is TGTGCCAGCAGCTTGGAAGCTAGCGGGGGGCCGAACACCGGGGAGCTGTTTTTT. This gives the protein CASSLEASGGPNTGELFF.

The CDR3 is CASRRDSSTNEKLFF. The CDR3 DNA sequence: TGCGCCAGCAGGAGGGACAGCTCAACTAATGAAAAACTGTTTTTT. The V and J genes are TRBV5-1 and TRBJ1-4; 7 nucleotides align to TRBD1. CDR3 length equals 15 residues. Germline CDR1 and CDR2: SGHRS and YFSETQ. Trimming cost V 5 bases and J 0 bases; bases outside gene matches: 4. Full variable domain (remainder filled in from reference TRBV5-1 and TRBJ1-4): KAGVTQTPRYLIKTRGQQVTLSCSPISGHRSVSWYQQTPGQGLQFLFEYFSETQRNKGNFPGRFSGRQFSNSRSEMNVSTLELGDSALYLCASRRDSSTNEKLFFGSGTQLSVL.

The chain couples TRBV11-3 to TRBJ1-1; D is unclear. CDR1 and CDR2 (germline): SGHNT, YENEEA. Between the trimmed V and J ends, which lost 0 bases and 1 base, there was a span of 6 bases. CDR3 length equals 14 residues. This CDR3 reads CASSLDGGNTEAFF. CDR3 coding DNA: TGTGCCAGCAGCTTAGACGGCGGGAACACTGAAGCTTTCTTT.

This clone occurred a few times. This chain joins TRBV7-8 and TRBJ2-2, with TRBD2 matching 14 bases. The CDR3 spans 19 residues. Germline values: CDR1 SGHVS, CDR2 FQNEAQ. J lost 1 base, V lost 5 bases, and 9 bases had no gene match. Written as DNA, the CDR3 is TGTGCCAGCAGCGCCCGACTAGCGGGGGGGCCGTGGAACACCGGGGAGCTGTTTTTT. This gives the protein CASSARLAGGPWNTGELFF.